These 19 T cell receptor beta chains originate from one sample sequenced in a study of T cell responses to AZD1222 COVID-19 vaccine. Assay used: immunoSEQ multiplex PCR; TCRdb lists only in-frame clones, some missing. This sample carries around 150,000 clones, about 87% of them seen once, and the ten largest clones take under 3.5%. The input for sequencing was peripheral blood, taken on day 0 of MenACWY control vaccination. The receptors originated from an adult in good health.

The chain couples TRBV12-3 or TRBV12-4 to TRBJ2-1, with D uncertain. V was clipped by 6 bases and J by 12 bases, with 15 bases between them. CDR3 length: 12 amino acids. The CDR3 loop reads CASRVLVAGQFF. The CDR3 DNA follows: TGTGCCAGCAGGGTGCTCGTGGCAGGGCAGTTCTTC.

This clone has just a few counts. V is TRBV3-1 (or the pseudogene TRBV3-2) and J is TRBJ1-1, with D maybe TRBD1 (5 bases). The V end lost 6 bases, the J end lost 2 bases, and 16 bases lay between the germline ends. This CDR3 contains 15 residues. CDR1 is LGHDT, CDR2 YNNKEL, per germline (reference sequence). The CDR3 loop is CASRPPGGLNTEAFF. DNA for the CDR3: TGTGCCAGCAGACCCCCCGGGGGTCTTAACACTGAAGCTTTCTTT.

The V and J genes are TRBV7-8 and TRBJ1-1, with TRBD1 as a possible D gene (5 bases). The V end was cut by 0 bases, the J end by 1 base, with 12 bases between. The CDR3 has 16 residues. Germline V lookup: CDR1 SGHVS, CDR2 FQNEAQ. The CDR3 spells CASSLAGRARNTEAFF. CDR3 nucleotides: TGTGCCAGCAGCTTAGCGGGCAGGGCAAGGAACACTGAAGCTTTCTTT.

Only one count was recorded for this clone. This chain connects TRBV6-6 to TRBJ2-6, with D unresolved. This CDR3 is built from 15 residues. The V end was cut by 7 bases, the J end by 0 bases, with 10 bases between. Germline CDR1 is MNHNY and CDR2 is SVGAGI (reference sequence). The CDR3: CASIRRVSGANVLTF. CDR3 nucleotides: TGTGCCAGCATTCGACGAGTCTCTGGGGCCAACGTCCTGACTTTC.

The CDR3 reads CASSESTGRTSREQYF. The DNA of the CDR3 is TGTGCCAGCAGTGAATCCACCGGAAGGACCAGCAGGGAGCAGTACTTC. The chain has TRBV6-1 and TRBJ2-7; D ambiguous. CDR3 size: 16 residues. V was shortened by 2 bases and J by 7 bases, with 21 bases between the two germline ends. The germline V gene has CDR1 MNHNS and CDR2 SASEGT.

There are a few counts of this clone. The V call is TRBV7-9, the J call TRBJ1-1; D gene unclear. V shed 1 base and J shed 0 bases, with 9 bases lying between them. This CDR3 region has 15 residues. CDR1 is SEHNR, CDR2 FQNEAQ, per germline (reference sequence). The CDR3 protein is CASSLGSFLNTEAFF. CDR3 DNA: TGTGCCAGCAGCTTAGGCTCCTTTTTGAACACTGAAGCTTTCTTT.

This clone was seen at least ten times. The genes are TRBV19 and TRBJ1-5; D perhaps matches TRBD1 (5 bases). Between the trimmed V and J ends, which lost 2 bases and 4 bases, there was a span of 9 bases. CDR3 length: 14 amino acids. Germline CDR1 and CDR2: LNHDA and SQIVND (reference sequence). Here the CDR3 DNA reads TGTGCCAGTAGTATAATGGGGCGGAATCAGCCCCAGCATTTT. The encoded protein is CASSIMGRNQPQHF.

The chain couples TRBV7-2 to TRBJ1-3, with D perhaps TRBD1 (6 bases). Trimming removed 3 bases at V and 4 bases at J, with 13 bases between. Germline V CDR1 and CDR2: SGHTA, FQGNSA. The CDR3 loop spans 15 amino acids. The CDR3, as DNA: TGTGCCAGCAGCTTTGGTCCGGGACAAGGAAACACCATATATTTT. Encoded protein: CASSFGPGQGNTIYF.

This clone has only one observation. The chain joins TRBV6-4 to TRBJ2-1, with D possibly being TRBD1 (5 bases). This CDR3 has 14 amino acids. The V end lost 4 bases, the J end lost 7 bases, and 14 bases lay between the germline ends. From germline, CDR1 is MRHNA and CDR2 SNTAGT. The CDR3 DNA reads TGTGCCAGCAGTGCACAGGATGGGGAAAATGAGCAGTTCTTC. Its protein product is CASSAQDGENEQFF.

The J gene is TRBJ2-2, the V gene TRBV18; TRBD1 might be the D (6 bases). V lost 1 base, J lost 4 bases, and 13 bases lay in between. The germline V gene has CDR1 KGHSH and CDR2 LQKENI. This CDR3 is built from 16 residues. The CDR3 DNA is TGTGCCAGCTCACCACGTGGGGGCGCGGGCACCGGGGAGCTGTTTTTT. It codes for CASSPRGGAGTGELFF. The complete variable domain, with remaining parts taken from reference TRBV18 and TRBJ2-2, reads NAGVMQNPRHLVRRRGQEARLRCSPMKGHSHVYWYRQLPEEGLKFMVYLQKENIIDESGMPKERFSAEFPKEGPSILRIQQVVRGDSAAYFCASSPRGGAGTGELFFGEGSRLTVL.

The J gene is TRBJ2-2, the V gene TRBV24-1; 8 nucleotides line up with TRBD2. Germline V gives CDR1 KGHDR, CDR2 SFDVKD. Losses at the gene ends were 3 bases for V and 2 bases for J; bases not matched to a gene: 7. This CDR3 comprises 17 residues. The CDR3 protein is CATSDGIAGPNTGELFF. As DNA, the CDR3 is TGTGCCACCAGTGATGGCATAGCGGGGCCCAACACCGGGGAGCTGTTTTTT.

The DNA of the CDR3 is TGCAGCGTTGAGGGGGGGCGTACAGCCAAAAACATTCAGTACTTC. Translated: CSVEGGRTAKNIQYF. The chain employs TRBV29-1 and TRBJ2-4; D perhaps matches TRBD2 (7 bases). Trimming took 3 bases from V and 0 from J, leaving 12 bases between them. Germline V gene lookup returns CDR1 SQVTM and CDR2 ANQGSEA. The CDR3 has 15 residues. Full variable domain (remainder filled in from reference TRBV29-1 and TRBJ2-4): SAVISQKPSRDICQRGTSLTIQCQVDSQVTMMFWYRQQPGQSLTLIATANQGSEATYESGFVIDKFPISRPNLTFSTLTVSNMSPEDSSIYLCSVEGGRTAKNIQYFGAGTRLSVL.

V and J are TRBV28 and TRBJ1-5; 8 positions agree with TRBD1. Unmatched junction bases numbered 9, after V lost 6 bases and J lost 5 bases. The CDR3 spans 15 residues. Germline CDR1 MDHEN, CDR2 SYDVKM. CDR3 in amino acids: CASRTTGAGYQPQHF. As DNA, the CDR3 is TGTGCCAGCAGGACGACAGGGGCAGGGTATCAGCCCCAGCATTTT.

This rearrangement joins TRBV9 to TRBJ1-1; D not resolved. This CDR3 region has 17 residues. Trimming took off 0 bases at V and 0 bases at J, with 15 bases between the two ends. Germline CDR1 is SGDLS and CDR2 is YYNGEE. The CDR3: CASSVEAQVPLNTEAFF. The CDR3, as DNA: TGTGCCAGCAGCGTAGAGGCCCAGGTTCCCCTGAACACTGAAGCTTTCTTT.

V is TRBV5-1 and J is TRBJ2-4; no definite D call. The germline V and J ends were trimmed by 0 bases and 1 base, with 11 bases remaining between them. The CDR3 extends over 16 amino acids. Germline V gives CDR1 SGHRS, CDR2 YFSETQ. CDR3 coding DNA: TGCGCCAGCAGCTTGGCCGACACAATCGCCAAAAACATTCAGTACTTC. Its translation is CASSLADTIAKNIQYF.

The genes are TRBV19 and TRBJ2-1; 8 nucleotides match TRBD1. From germline, CDR1 is LNHDA and CDR2 SQIVND (reference sequence). V lost 6 bases, J lost 0 bases, and 4 bases stayed unmatched. The CDR3 covers 15 residues. The CDR3 sequence: CASRGQESSYNEQFF. The CDR3, as DNA: TGTGCCAGTAGGGGACAGGAAAGCTCCTACAATGAGCAGTTCTTC.

This chain uses TRBV28 with TRBJ2-5; the D gene is possibly TRBD2 (5 bases). Germline values: CDR1 MDHEN, CDR2 SYDVKM. The CDR3 spans 13 residues. The V end was cut by 7 bases, the J end by 5 bases, with 14 bases between. The CDR3 nucleotides read TGTGCCAGCACCATGGCGGGTGCCGAGACCCAGTACTTC. It yields the protein CASTMAGAETQYF.

The chain employs TRBV3-1 (or the pseudogene TRBV3-2) and TRBJ2-3; 7 positions match TRBD2. The junction had 12 bases not matched to a gene; V was cut back by 4 bases and J by 11 bases. The germline V gene has CDR1 LGHDT and CDR2 YNNKEL (reference sequence). The CDR3 totals 14 residues. The CDR3 nucleotides read TGTGCCAGCAGCCCCCGGGGACTACCGTGGGAGCAGTATTTT. It specifies CASSPRGLPWEQYF.

As to this clone: This sample includes further DNA sequences coding for the same CDR3. This rearrangement joins TRBV9 to TRBJ2-7; no definite D call. Germline values: CDR1 SGDLS, CDR2 YYNGEE. This CDR3 has 14 amino acids. The V gene lost 1 base and the J gene lost 1 base, with 9 bases spanning the gap. The DNA of the CDR3 is TGTGCCAGCAGCGTATCGGGCGGATCCTACGAGCAGTACTTC. Amino acid sequence: CASSVSGGSYEQYF.